These 32 T cell receptor beta chains share one sample of origin, sequenced in a study of control samples from healthy donors and cancer patients. The assay was immunoSEQ multiplex PCR, and TCRdb's table has in-frame clones only and misses some. The data show 70,000 to 100,000 clones, 90% to 95% seen once. Sequenced: blood. These TCRs come from a man aged 45-60 years in good health.

The genes are TRBV5-6 and TRBJ1-4, with 7 bases lining up with TRBD1. V lost 1 base, J lost 15 bases, and 6 bases stayed unmatched. This CDR3 has 12 amino acids. Germline CDR1 reads SGHDT; CDR2 reads YYEEEE. The CDR3 DNA sequence: TGTGCCAGCAGCTTGCTACCGGGACAGTTGTTTTTT. It codes for CASSLLPGQLFF.

This clone occurred once. This sequence joins TRBV5-6 and TRBJ1-1, with D unclear. The CDR3 length is 15 residues. Trimming took off 2 bases at V and 7 bases at J, with 18 bases between the two ends. Germline values: CDR1 SGHDT, CDR2 YYEEEE. CDR3 sequence (DNA): TGTGCCAGCAGCTTAGAGCTCCCATCCTTGGGTGAAGCTTTCTTT. It is translated as CASSLELPSLGEAFF.

This chain links TRBV5-4 with TRBJ2-3; 15 bases match TRBD2. The trim removed 0 bases at V and 7 bases at J, leaving 3 bases unmatched. Germline CDR1 and CDR2: SGHNT and YYREEE (reference sequence). The CDR3 consists of 16 residues. CDR3 residues: CASSLGTSGGANTQYF. CDR3 bases: TGTGCCAGCAGCTTGGGGACTAGCGGGGGGGCGAATACGCAGTATTTT.

The J gene is TRBJ2-5, the V gene TRBV15; no definite D call. CDR3 size: 12 residues. CDR1 is LNHNV, CDR2 YYDKDF, per germline (reference sequence). V was clipped by 2 bases and J by 4 bases, with 5 bases between them. The CDR3 sequence: CATSRPTETQYF. DNA of the CDR3: TGTGCCACCAGCAGACCGACAGAGACCCAGTACTTC.

This chain links TRBV10-3 with TRBJ1-6; tentative D call: TRBD1 (6 bases). V lost 5 bases and J 5 bases, leaving 10 bases between the germline ends. Per germline, CDR1 ENHRY and CDR2 SYGVKD. The CDR3 has 14 amino acids. The CDR3 spells CAISLGADNSPLHF. In nucleotides, the CDR3 is TGTGCCATCAGTCTGGGGGCCGATAATTCACCCCTCCACTTT.

In its sample, this clone was seen once. The chain recombines TRBV19 with TRBJ1-5; D remains unclear. The CDR3 loop spans 15 amino acids. Trimming stripped 3 bases from V and 2 bases from J, with 11 bases between. Germline assignment: CDR1 LNHDA and CDR2 SQIVND (reference sequence). The CDR3 nucleotides read TGTGCCAGTAGTATTTCCCAGGCGGGCAATCAGCCCCAGCATTTT. The encoded protein is CASSISQAGNQPQHF.

The chain employs TRBV27 and TRBJ1-6; no clear D. The CDR3 contains 14 residues. Germline V lookup: CDR1 MNHEY, CDR2 SMNVEV (reference sequence). V lost 2 bases, J lost 10 bases, and 12 bases lay in between. CDR3 bases: TGTGCCAGCAGTTTACGACACCTGAAATCACCCCTCCACTTT. This sequence encodes CASSLRHLKSPLHF.

The chain joins TRBV11-3 to TRBJ1-1; no definite D call. Trimming took off 1 base at V and 3 bases at J, with 6 bases between the two ends. CDR3 length: 13 amino acids. The germline V gene encodes CDR1 SGHNT and CDR2 YENEEA. Written as DNA, the CDR3 is TGTGCCAGCAGCTTAGGATTGGACACTGAAGCTTTCTTT. It is translated as CASSLGLDTEAFF.

V gene TRBV10-2 combines with J gene TRBJ2-5; D call uncertain. There are 15 residues in the CDR3. Germline-derived CDR1 and CDR2 are WSHSY and SAAADI. The V end lost 3 bases, the J end lost 0 bases, and 11 bases lay between the germline ends. CDR3 in DNA: TGCGCCAGCAGTGATAAGGGCTCGTACCAAGAGACCCAGTACTTC. Its translation: CASSDKGSYQETQYF.

The chain links TRBV24-1 to TRBJ1-2; no definite D call. This CDR3 region has 13 residues. V was trimmed by 3 bases and J by 11 bases, leaving 15 bases between them. CDR1 is KGHDR, CDR2 SFDVKD, per germline. The CDR3: CATSDLVGVGYTF. CDR3 nucleotides: TGTGCCACCAGTGATCTCGTTGGGGTCGGGTACACCTTC.

V and J are TRBV2 and TRBJ2-7; 10 nucleotides line up with TRBD1. The CDR3 runs to 14 residues. Trimming at V came to 8 bases and at J to 6 bases, leaving 10 bases not matched to a gene. The germline V gene encodes CDR1 SNHLY and CDR2 FYNNEI. The CDR3 loop reads CASRGQGLYGEQYF. CDR3 sequence (DNA): TGTGCCAGCCGGGGACAGGGGCTCTATGGCGAGCAGTACTTC.

The rearrangement joins TRBV5-1 to TRBJ1-2; unclear D gene. This CDR3 has 11 amino acids. The V end lost 3 bases, the J end lost 5 bases, and 5 bases lay between the germline ends. The germline CDR1 and CDR2 sequences are SGHRS and YFSETQ. The CDR3 protein is CASSSGYGYTF. DNA of the CDR3: TGCGCCAGCAGCTCCGGTTATGGCTACACCTTC. The variable domain in full, with the rest retrieved from reference TRBV5-1 and TRBJ1-2, is KAGVTQTPRYLIKTRGQQVTLSCSPISGHRSVSWYQQTPGQGLQFLFEYFSETQRNKGNFPGRFSGRQFSNSRSEMNVSTLELGDSALYLCASSSGYGYTFGSGTRLTVV.

The CDR3, as DNA: TGTGCCAGCAGCTGGACAGGGGGTGGTACTGAAGCTTTCTTT. This codes for CASSWTGGGTEAFF. This chain links TRBV7-9 with TRBJ1-1, with 10 bases matching TRBD1. Germline V gene sequence: CDR1 SEHNR, CDR2 FQNEAQ (reference sequence). This CDR3 is 14 amino acids long. J was trimmed by 5 bases and V by 4 bases; bases with no gene match: 4. Combining the CDR3 with reference TRBV7-9 and TRBJ1-1 gives the whole variable domain DTGVSQNPRHKITKRGQNVTFRCDPISEHNRLYWYRQTLGQGPEFLTYFQNEAQLEKSRLLSDRFSAERPKGSFSTLEIQRTEQGDSAMYLCASSWTGGGTEAFFGQGTRLTVV.

The J gene is TRBJ2-5, the V gene TRBV19, with D perhaps TRBD2 (6 bases). Germline values: CDR1 LNHDA, CDR2 SQIVND (reference sequence). V was clipped by 8 bases and J by 3 bases, with 16 bases between them. The CDR3 length is 14 residues. This CDR3 reads CASARNGREETQYF. Here the CDR3 DNA reads TGTGCCAGTGCGAGGAACGGGAGAGAAGAGACCCAGTACTTC.

This clone has just one count. The V call is TRBV12-3 or TRBV12-4, the J call TRBJ1-1, with D hard to call. Trimming took off 1 base at V and 5 bases at J, with 5 bases between the two ends. The CDR3 extends over 12 amino acids. The CDR3 DNA sequence: TGTGCCAGCAGTTTAGGGAGGACTGAAGCTTTCTTT. Amino acids: CASSLGRTEAFF.

The gene calls are TRBV6-5 and TRBJ2-3, with TRBD1 identical over 9 bases. This CDR3 comprises 15 residues. Per germline, CDR1 MNHEY and CDR2 SVGAGI. Unmatched junction bases numbered 1, after V lost 2 bases and J lost 1 base. DNA for the CDR3: TGTGCCAGCAGTTACCGGACAGGGGGCACAGATACGCAGTATTTT. It yields the protein CASSYRTGGTDTQYF.

The rearrangement joins TRBV7-2 to TRBJ2-4; TRBD2 agrees at 7 bases. After removal of 1 base from V and 3 bases from J, the junction contained 9 bases not matched to a gene. The CDR3 consists of 17 residues. In germline, CDR1 is SGHTA, CDR2 FQGNSA. As DNA, the CDR3 is TGTGCCAGCAGCTTAGAAGGCTCCGGCGGGGGCAAAAACATTCAGTACTTC. Protein product: CASSLEGSGGGKNIQYF.

This chain connects TRBV2 to TRBJ1-5; tentative D call: TRBD1 (5 bases). The germline V gene has CDR1 SNHLY and CDR2 FYNNEI. V was pared by 6 bases and J by 4 bases, with 10 bases between. The CDR3 contains 13 residues. CDR3: CASRRGRNQPQHF. Here the CDR3 DNA reads TGTGCCAGCAGGAGGGGAAGAAATCAGCCCCAGCATTTT. The complete variable domain, with remaining parts taken from reference TRBV2 and TRBJ1-5, reads EPEVTQTPSHQVTQMGQEVILRCVPISNHLYFYWYRQILGQKVEFLVSFYNNEISEKSEIFDDQFSVERPDGSNFTLKIRSTKLEDSAMYFCASRRGRNQPQHFGDGTRLSIL.

This chain links TRBV7-2 with TRBJ2-7; a possible D gene is TRBD1 (5 bases). CDR1 is SGHTA, CDR2 FQGNSA, per germline. Trimming removed 0 bases from V and 1 base from J, with 10 bases in between. The CDR3 runs to 15 residues. The CDR3 bases are TGTGCCAGCAGCTTAGCGTTCAGGGTTTCCTACGAGCAGTACTTC. Its protein product is CASSLAFRVSYEQYF.

The CDR3 DNA reads TGTGCCACCAGTGCTAATCCCGGGACTGAAGCTTTCTTT. Translation gives CATSANPGTEAFF. The chain links TRBV24-1 to TRBJ1-1; D is ambiguous. Trimming took 5 bases from V and 5 from J, leaving 11 bases between them. CDR3 length: 13 amino acids. Germline V gene data show CDR1 as KGHDR and CDR2 as SFDVKD.

In this sample, this clone turned up a few times. CDR3 protein: CASSPDVAVLRGYTF. CDR3 coding DNA: TGTGCCAGCAGCCCGGACGTAGCCGTTTTGCGTGGCTACACCTTC. The chain uses TRBV7-2 and TRBJ1-2; no reliable D call. Deletions cut 5 bases from V and 7 bases from J, with 20 bases between. The germline V gene encodes CDR1 SGHTA and CDR2 FQGNSA. This CDR3 has 15 amino acids. Together with reference TRBV7-2 and TRBJ1-2, the CDR3 gives the full variable domain: GAGVSQSPSNKVTEKGKDVELRCDPISGHTALYWYRQSLGQGLEFLIYFQGNSAPDKSGLPSDRFSAERTGGSVSTLTIQRTQQEDSAVYLCASSPDVAVLRGYTFGSGTRLTVV.

The chain has TRBV6-6 and TRBJ1-5, with D possibly being TRBD1 (6 bases). This CDR3 has 13 residues. V was trimmed by 5 bases and J by 7 bases, leaving 12 bases between them. Looked up from germline, CDR1 is MNHNY and CDR2 is SVGAGI (reference sequence). CDR3 sequence: CASSQGLGQPQHF. The CDR3 DNA is TGTGCCAGCAGTCAGGGGTTAGGCCAGCCCCAGCATTTT.

This clone was seen a handful of times. The chain's CDR3 is CASSPPLTGTYPPQHF. In DNA, the CDR3 is TGTGCCAGTAGTCCTCCCCTCACGGGAACGTATCCGCCCCAGCATTTT. The chain has TRBV19 and TRBJ1-5; the D is unclear. Germline assignment: CDR1 LNHDA and CDR2 SQIVND (reference sequence). The ends were cut back, 5 bases at V and 9 bases at J, with 23 bases in the middle. There are 16 residues in the CDR3.

V gene TRBV7-9 combines with J gene TRBJ1-5, with 7 bases identical to TRBD1. V shed 5 bases and J 11 bases; nucleotides not matched to a gene: 12. Germline V CDR1 and CDR2: SEHNR, FQNEAQ (reference sequence). The CDR3 spans 14 residues. The chain's CDR3 is CASSPFGQGEAQHF. As DNA, the CDR3 is TGTGCCAGCAGCCCTTTCGGTCAGGGGGAGGCCCAGCATTTT.

The chain carries TRBV2 and TRBJ1-4, with D maybe TRBD1 (6 bases). Trimming pared 8 bases from V and 6 bases from J, leaving 13 bases between. Germline lookup yields CDR1 SNHLY and CDR2 FYNNEI. This CDR3 spans 13 amino acids. CDR3 bases: TGTGCCAGCTCAGGGGCCCGGGATGAAAAACTGTTTTTT. It encodes CASSGARDEKLFF.

The chain combines TRBV24-1 with TRBJ2-3; the D gene is possibly TRBD2 (6 bases). V was clipped by 9 bases and J by 4 bases, with 16 bases between them. This CDR3 is built from 14 residues. Germline CDR1 reads KGHDR; CDR2 reads SFDVKD. CDR3 loop: CATGSAREADTQYF. CDR3 in DNA: TGTGCCACCGGCTCTGCCAGGGAGGCAGATACGCAGTATTTT.

The chain carries TRBV7-9 and TRBJ1-1; a weak D match, TRBD1 (5 bases). CDR1 is SEHNR and CDR2 is FQNEAQ in the germline V gene (reference sequence). The ends were cut back, 0 bases at V and 10 bases at J, with 18 bases in the middle. The CDR3 consists of 15 residues. The CDR3 sequence is CASSLADRRAGGAFF. CDR3 coding DNA: TGTGCCAGCAGCTTAGCCGATCGGAGGGCTGGGGGAGCTTTCTTT.

The rearrangement links TRBV9 to TRBJ2-3; 10 bases are shared with TRBD2. Per the germline V gene, CDR1 is SGDLS and CDR2 is YYNGEE. This CDR3 spans 16 amino acids. V lost 3 bases to trimming and J lost 5 bases; unmatched junction nucleotides: 9. The CDR3 region has the DNA TGTGCCAGCAGCGCGAAAGCGGGGGGGCCCAAAGATACGCAGTATTTT. Its protein is CASSAKAGGPKDTQYF.

For the CDR3, the DNA is TGTGCCAGCAGCCAAGGACCCGGGACTGAAGCTTTCTTT. This translates into CASSQGPGTEAFF. V and J are TRBV14 and TRBJ1-1; D is unresolved. CDR1 and CDR2 from the germline V gene are SGHDN and FVKESK. The CDR3 runs to 13 residues. V gave up 1 base and J gave up 5 bases, with 8 bases separating them. Using reference TRBV14 and TRBJ1-1 for the parts outside the CDR3, the full variable domain is EAGVTQFPSHSVIEKGQTVTLRCDPISGHDNLYWYRRVMGKEIKFLLHFVKESKQDESGMPNNRFLAERTGGTYSTLKVQPAELEDSGVYFCASSQGPGTEAFFGQGTRLTVV.

The chain is built from TRBV11-2 and TRBJ2-2; perhaps TRBD2 as D (7 bases). The V gene's germline CDR1 is SGHAT and CDR2 FQNNGV. This CDR3 is 14 amino acids long. In DNA form, the CDR3 reads TGTACCGGGGGGAGGGGGGAGAACACCGGGGAGCTGTTTTTT. As protein: CTGGRGENTGELFF. The whole variable domain, filled in from reference TRBV11-2 and TRBJ2-2, reads EAGVAQSPRYKIIEKRQSVAFWCNPISGHATLYWYQQILGQGPKLLIQFQNNGVVDDSQLPKDRFSAERLKGVDSTLKIQPAKLEDSAVYLCTGGRGENTGELFFGEGSRLTVL.

The chain recombines TRBV19 with TRBJ1-6; tentative D call: TRBD1 (5 bases). Germline V lookup: CDR1 LNHDA, CDR2 SQIVND (reference sequence). This CDR3 is built from 14 residues. The V end was cut by 6 bases, the J end by 4 bases, with 10 bases between. The DNA of the CDR3 is TGTGCCAGTAGCACAGGACATTATAATTCACCCCTCCACTTT. Translating gives CASSTGHYNSPLHF.

This chain uses TRBV5-1 with TRBJ2-7; the D gene is possibly TRBD2 (7 bases). Trimming took 0 bases from V and 2 from J, leaving 9 bases between them. This CDR3 contains 14 residues. CDR1 and CDR2 from the germline V gene are SGHRS and YFSETQ. CDR3 sequence (DNA): TGCGCCAGCAGCTTGGCGGGGGGCCCCTACGAGCAGTACTTC. Its translation is CASSLAGGPYEQYF. The variable domain in full, with the rest retrieved from reference TRBV5-1 and TRBJ2-7, is KAGVTQTPRYLIKTRGQQVTLSCSPISGHRSVSWYQQTPGQGLQFLFEYFSETQRNKGNFPGRFSGRQFSNSRSEMNVSTLELGDSALYLCASSLAGGPYEQYFGPGTRLTVT.